This T cell receptor (beta chain) was obtained from a study of breast tumors, draining lymph nodes, adjacent tissues. TCRdb independently ran MiXCR on the multiplex PCR reads; one entry per CDR3 protein. The profile shows 270,000 or so distinct CDR3 sequences, 30% of them singletons. The lymph nodes were axillary draining lymph nodes from breast cancer patients. Germline V gene lookup returns CDR1 SEHNR and CDR2 FQNEAQ (reference sequence). The CDR3 covers 14 residues. Remarks on this clonotype: The junction departs from germline at one end; a sequencing error may be responsible.

The sequencing sample was made of axillary lymph node tissue. The rearrangement uses TRBV7-9 and TRBJ1-4; possibly TRBD1 for D (6 bases). The origin of this receptor is a female donor with breast cancer. Some clones in this sample may be carry-over from other donors' samples. CDR3 loop: CASSLQGTSEKLFF. CDR3 coding DNA: TGTGCCAGCAGCTTACAGGGGACTAGTGAAAAACTGTTTTTT.